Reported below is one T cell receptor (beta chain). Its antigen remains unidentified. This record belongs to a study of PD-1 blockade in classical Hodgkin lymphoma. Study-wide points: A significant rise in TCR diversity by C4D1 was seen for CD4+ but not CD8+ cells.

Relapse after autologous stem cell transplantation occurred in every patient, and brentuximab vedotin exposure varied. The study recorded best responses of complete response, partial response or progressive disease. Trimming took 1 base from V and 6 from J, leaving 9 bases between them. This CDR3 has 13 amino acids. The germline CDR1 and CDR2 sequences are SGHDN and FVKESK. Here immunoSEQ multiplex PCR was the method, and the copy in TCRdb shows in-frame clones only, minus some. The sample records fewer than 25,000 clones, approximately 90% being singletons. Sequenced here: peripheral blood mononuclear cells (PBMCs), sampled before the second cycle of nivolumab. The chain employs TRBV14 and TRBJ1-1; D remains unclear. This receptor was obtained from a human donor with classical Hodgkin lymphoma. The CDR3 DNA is TGTGCCAGCAGCCAAGTTCGTGGTTCTGAAGCTTTCTTT. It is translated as CASSQVRGSEAFF.